The 18 T cell receptor beta chains below come from one sample, sequenced in a study of cytomegalovirus exposure and HLA in healthy donors. The PCR used 60 Vbeta and 13 Jbeta primers. Generated by immunoSEQ multiplex PCR, the TCRdb table keeps only in-frame clones and is missing some. There are some 90,000 clones in the sample; 80% to 85% occur only once, and 1.4% to 1.5% lies in the top ten. The sequencing input was PBMCs. The receptors originated from a man aged 35-49 years in good health and CMV-seronegative.

The chain employs TRBV5-6 and TRBJ1-6, with TRBD1 identical over 9 bases. V lost 4 bases to trimming and J lost 7 bases; unmatched junction nucleotides: 6. The CDR3 consists of 15 residues. Per germline, CDR1 SGHDT and CDR2 YYEEEE. The CDR3 nucleotides read TGTGCCAGCAGCGGGACAGGGTTTGGGAATTCACCCCTCCACTTT. This sequence encodes CASSGTGFGNSPLHF.

V usage is TRBV7-3 and J usage is TRBJ2-1; the match to TRBD1 covers 9 bases. CDR3 length equals 15 residues. V trimming: 3 bases; J trimming: 4 bases; junction bases outside the gene matches: 4. Germline V gene data show CDR1 as SGHTA and CDR2 as FQGTGA. CDR3 protein: CASSLSGQGYNEQFF. CDR3 in DNA: TGTGCCAGCAGCTTGTCCGGACAGGGGTACAATGAGCAGTTCTTC.

Comment on this clone: The sample carries other DNA sequences with the same CDR3. The V call is TRBV7-2, the J call TRBJ1-1; tentatively, D is TRBD1 (5 bases). CDR1 SGHTA and CDR2 FQGNSA come from the germline V gene. V gave up 1 base and J gave up 3 bases, with 12 bases separating them. The length of the CDR3 is 15 residues. CDR3 bases: TGTGCCAGCAGCTTAGGTCGCGACAGTCACACTGAAGCTTTCTTT. Translation: CASSLGRDSHTEAFF.

The V call is TRBV7-9, the J call TRBJ2-7; D remains unclear. The CDR3 length is 11 residues. Trimming pared 4 bases from V and 8 bases from J, leaving 9 bases between. In germline, CDR1 is SEHNR, CDR2 FQNEAQ (reference sequence). CDR3 bases: TGTGCCAGCAGCTCCGGTGTACAGCAGTACTTC. Protein sequence: CASSSGVQQYF. Together with reference TRBV7-9 and TRBJ2-7, the CDR3 gives the full variable domain: DTGVSQNPRHKITKRGQNVTFRCDPISEHNRLYWYRQTLGQGPEFLTYFQNEAQLEKSRLLSDRFSAERPKGSFSTLEIQRTEQGDSAMYLCASSSGVQQYFGPGTRLTVT.

This clone has a handful of counts. This rearrangement joins TRBV11-2 to TRBJ1-6, with 7 bases aligning to TRBD1. This CDR3 contains 15 residues. J gave up 8 bases and V 0 bases, and 4 bases lay outside the gene matches. Germline V gene lookup returns CDR1 SGHAT and CDR2 FQNNGV. CDR3 residues: CASSLDGQVDSPLHF. The CDR3 coding sequence is TGTGCCAGCAGCTTAGACGGACAGGTAGATTCACCCCTCCACTTT.

This clone was recorded only once. This sequence joins TRBV5-1 and TRBJ1-3; 8 positions agree with TRBD1. Germline V gene data show CDR1 as SGHRS and CDR2 as YFSETQ. The CDR3 covers 15 residues. Unmatched junction bases numbered 6, after V lost 5 bases and J lost 2 bases. CDR3 loop: CASRKTGGTGNTIYF. For the CDR3, the DNA is TGCGCCAGCAGAAAAACAGGGGGGACTGGAAACACCATATATTTT.

This rearrangement joins TRBV4-1 to TRBJ1-4, with 9 bases fitting TRBD1. V was pared by 4 bases and J by 7 bases, with 7 bases of the junction left unmatched. Germline V gene sequence: CDR1 MGHRA, CDR2 YSYEKL. The CDR3 loop spans 15 amino acids. In nucleotides, the CDR3 is TGCGCCAGCAGCCTAACCGGGACAGGGTTTGAAAAACTGTTTTTT. Translating gives CASSLTGTGFEKLFF.

The chain joins TRBV19 to TRBJ2-3, with 13 bases matching TRBD2. Germline V gene sequence: CDR1 LNHDA, CDR2 SQIVND (reference sequence). The CDR3 has 16 residues. The ends lost 5 bases at V and 6 bases at J; junction bases unmatched: 8. CDR3 amino acids: CASSGRLAGGLDTQYF. The CDR3 nucleotides are TGTGCCAGTAGTGGTAGACTAGCGGGGGGACTCGATACGCAGTATTTT.

This clone has only one observation. The V and J genes are TRBV19 and TRBJ2-1, with 10 bases fitting TRBD2. This CDR3 region has 18 residues. The junction had 18 bases not matched to a gene; V was cut back by 3 bases and J by 10 bases. The V gene's germline CDR1 is LNHDA and CDR2 SQIVND (reference sequence). The CDR3 coding sequence is TGTGCCAGTAGTATCCTTTATCCGGGACTAGCGTTTTTTTCCGAGCAGTTCTTC. This gives the protein CASSILYPGLAFFSEQFF. The full variable domain, in which reference TRBV19 and TRBJ2-1 provide the parts outside the CDR3, is DGGITQSPKYLFRKEGQNVTLSCEQNLNHDAMYWYRQDPGQGLRLIYYSQIVNDFQKGDIAEGYSVSREKKESFPLTVTSAQKNPTAFYLCASSILYPGLAFFSEQFFGPGTRLTVL.

This sequence joins TRBV7-2 and TRBJ2-3; D is undetermined. This CDR3 contains 13 residues. Looked up from germline, CDR1 is SGHTA and CDR2 is FQGNSA. The germline V and J ends were trimmed by 0 bases and 9 bases, with 10 bases remaining between them. This CDR3 is CASSLAMAQTQYF. The CDR3 DNA reads as TGTGCCAGCAGCTTAGCTATGGCACAAACGCAGTATTTT.

This chain connects TRBV5-1 to TRBJ2-1; 9 bases align to TRBD1. V gave up 4 bases and J gave up 3 bases; unmatched junction bases: 5. Germline V gene lookup returns CDR1 SGHRS and CDR2 YFSETQ. The CDR3 runs to 15 residues. DNA of the CDR3: TGCGCCAGCAGCGCGGGACAGGGTAACTACAATGAGCAGTTCTTC. Translation: CASSAGQGNYNEQFF.

The rearrangement uses TRBV18 and TRBJ1-1; perhaps TRBD1 as D (5 bases). The CDR3 runs 16 residues. Germline-derived CDR1 and CDR2 are KGHSH and LQKENI. V lost 3 bases and J lost 3, with 17 bases in between. This CDR3 reads CASSPWGRLGHTEAFF. CDR3 DNA: TGTGCCAGCTCACCGTGGGGCAGACTAGGCCACACTGAAGCTTTCTTT.

This rearrangement joins TRBV6-1 to TRBJ2-5; D perhaps matches TRBD1 (7 bases). The germline gives CDR1 MNHNS, CDR2 SASEGT. V gave up 9 bases and J gave up 5 bases, with 13 bases separating them. The CDR3 runs 12 residues. CDR3 in DNA: TGTGCCAGTAGGAGGGGGCGGGAGACCCAGTACTTC. This gives the protein CASRRGRETQYF.

The genes are TRBV29-1 and TRBJ2-4; no definite D call. V was shortened by 3 bases and J by 3 bases, with 6 bases between the two germline ends. Germline loops: CDR1 SQVTM, CDR2 ANQGSEA. The CDR3 contains 12 residues. The CDR3 sequence is CSVETGKNIQYF. CDR3 DNA: TGCAGCGTTGAGACGGGCAAAAACATTCAGTACTTC.

The chain uses TRBV7-2 and TRBJ2-7; TRBD1 matches at 7 bases. V lost 5 bases and J lost 6; bases outside the gene matches: 10. Germline CDR1 SGHTA, CDR2 FQGNSA. This CDR3 is built from 14 residues. The CDR3 DNA is TGTGCCAGCAGCAAAACAGGGGTGCTGGGCGAGCAGTACTTC. It is translated as CASSKTGVLGEQYF.

The V and J genes are TRBV11-2 and TRBJ1-4; 8 nucleotides align to TRBD1. With V trimmed by 2 bases and J by 3 bases, 5 bases remained unmatched. The CDR3 has 16 residues. Germline V gene sequence: CDR1 SGHAT, CDR2 FQNNGV. The CDR3 loop is CASSLQGAVSNEKLFF. The CDR3, as DNA: TGTGCCAGCAGCTTACAGGGGGCTGTGTCTAATGAAAAACTGTTTTTT.

V usage is TRBV7-9 and J usage is TRBJ2-1, with 7 bases fitting TRBD2. CDR3 length: 12 amino acids. The germline gives CDR1 SEHNR, CDR2 FQNEAQ (reference sequence). V shed 5 bases and J 10 bases; nucleotides not matched to a gene: 5. The CDR3 here is CASSGSGVEQFF. CDR3 DNA sequence: TGTGCCAGCAGCGGAAGCGGGGTCGAGCAGTTCTTC. Looking up the rest from reference TRBV7-9 and TRBJ2-1 gives the full variable domain: DTGVSQNPRHKITKRGQNVTFRCDPISEHNRLYWYRQTLGQGPEFLTYFQNEAQLEKSRLLSDRFSAERPKGSFSTLEIQRTEQGDSAMYLCASSGSGVEQFFGPGTRLTVL.

The chain couples TRBV19 to TRBJ2-7; TRBD1 matches 7 bases. This CDR3 has 14 residues. V gave up 4 bases and J gave up 3 bases; unmatched junction bases: 6. The germline CDR1 and CDR2 sequences are LNHDA and SQIVND (reference sequence). The chain's CDR3 is CASSKSTGFYEQYF. The CDR3 DNA sequence: TGTGCCAGTAGTAAATCGACAGGGTTCTACGAGCAGTACTTC.